This TCR beta chain stems from a study of blood T cell repertoires in COVID-19. Symptom resolution, clearance, or two negative PCRs marked donors in Cohort 3 as recovered. Trimming removed 3 bases at V and 3 bases at J, with 10 bases between. The CDR3 is 13 amino acids. CDR1 and CDR2 from the germline V gene are SGHDT and YYEEEE. Only in-frame clones appear in the TCRdb table, and some are missing; sequencing was by immunoSEQ multiplex PCR. The sample yields roughly 500,000 clones, 70% to 90% seen once. The sequence came from a middle-aged woman who had recovered from COVID-19. V is TRBV5-6 and J is TRBJ2-7; possibly TRBD1 for D (5 bases). Input material: PBMCs or T cells enriched from blood (not recorded which). The CDR3 region is CASSSDTVYEQYF. The DNA for the CDR3 is TGTGCCAGCAGCTCGGACACCGTCTACGAGCAGTACTTC.